These T cell receptor beta chains were read from a single sample in a study of blood T cell repertoires in COVID-19. Assay used: immunoSEQ multiplex PCR; TCRdb lists only in-frame clones, some missing. The sample consists of about 240,000 clones, around four fifths of them appearing once. What was sequenced was peripheral blood. The source is a woman between 70 and 85 years old with acute or convalescent COVID-19. The CDR3 runs from the conserved cysteine through the conserved F or W. The D gene is left open where the match is weak. Size values are once, few and many counts, or a class for expanded clones, and some rows have none.

clone size	D gene	V gene	J gene	CDR3 protein	CDR3 DNA
.	.	TRBV19	TRBJ1-5	CASSAGLYSNQPQHF	TGTGCCAGTAGTGCCGGACTGTATAGCAATCAGCCCCAGCATTTT
.	.	TRBV18	TRBJ1-6	CASSPGHKNSPLHF	TGTGCCAGCTCACCAGGGCATAAAAATTCACCCCTCCACTTT
.	TRBD1	TRBV27	TRBJ1-5	CASRGTGFNQPQHF	TGTGCCAGCAGAGGGACAGGGTTCAATCAGCCCCAGCATTTT
few	TRBD2	TRBV4-1	TRBJ2-3	CASSQDTSGGARTDTQYF	TGCGCCAGCAGCCAAGACACTAGCGGGGGGGCTCGCACAGATACGCAGTATTTT
few	.	TRBV19	TRBJ1-1	CASRSGGVTFF	TGTGCCAGTAGATCGGGGGGGGTAACTTTCTTT
.	.	TRBV5-1	TRBJ1-2	CASSLTANYGYTF	TGCGCCAGCAGCTTGACGGCTAACTATGGCTACACCTTC
.	.	TRBV5-1	TRBJ1-2	CASSSTGTYTF	TGCGCCAGCAGCTCTACAGGGACCTACACCTTC
.	TRBD2	TRBV27	TRBJ2-1	CASSPRLATTSYNEQFF	TGTGCCAGCAGTCCTCGACTAGCGACCACCTCCTACAATGAGCAGTTCTTC
.	.	TRBV11-2	TRBJ1-6	CASSLDPASDLHF	TGTGCCAGCAGCTTAGATCCTGCGAGTGACCTCCACTTT
.	.	TRBV21-1	TRBJ2-7	CASGQGLAGAYEQYF	TGTGCCAGCGGACAGGGACTAGCGGGCGCCTACGAGCAGTACTTC
.	.	TRBV15	TRBJ2-3	CATSRDQLGGADTQYF	TGTGCCACCAGCAGAGATCAACTTGGTGGGGCGGATACGCAGTATTTT
.	TRBD1	TRBV19	TRBJ2-4	CASSSTGESNRYF	TGTGCCAGTAGTTCGACAGGGGAAAGTAATAGGTACTTC
.	TRBD1	TRBV30	TRBJ1-5	CAWSYGQGNQPQHF	TGTGCCTGGAGTTATGGACAGGGCAATCAGCCCCAGCATTTT
.	.	TRBV5-1	TRBJ2-3	CASSLGGTDTQYF	TGCGCCAGCAGCTTGGGCGGAACAGATACGCAGTATTTT
.	TRBD1	TRBV6-5	TRBJ1-2	CASSSLTGDGYTF	TGTGCCAGCAGTTCCCTGACAGGGGATGGCTACACCTTC
few	TRBD1	TRBV7-2	TRBJ1-6	CASSPRQGGNSPLHF	TGTGCCAGCAGCCCCCGACAGGGGGGGAATTCACCCCTCCACTTT
few	TRBD1	TRBV11-2	TRBJ2-4	CASSLDRASAKNIQYF	TGTGCCAGCAGCCTCGACAGGGCCAGTGCCAAAAACATTCAGTACTTC
.	.	TRBV5-1	TRBJ2-3	CASSLIESTDTQYF	TGCGCCAGCAGCTTAATCGAGAGCACAGATACGCAGTATTTT
.	.	TRBV4-3	TRBJ1-1	CASSLGWGNTEAFF	TGCGCCAGCAGCCTGGGGTGGGGCAACACTGAAGCTTTCTTT
.	.	TRBV20-1	TRBJ1-2	CSASRQEEGYTF	TGCAGTGCTAGTAGACAGGAGGAGGGCTACACCTTC
.	.	TRBV5-1	TRBJ2-7	CASSPDSYEQYF	TGCGCCAGCAGCCCGGACAGCTACGAGCAGTACTTC
.	.	TRBV9	TRBJ1-2	CASSAAGGNYGYTF	TGTGCCAGCAGCGCGGCCGGGGGGAACTATGGCTACACCTTC
few	.	TRBV4-3	TRBJ1-6	CASSQTTGKSYSPLHF	TGCGCCAGCAGCCAAACAACAGGGAAGAGTTATTCACCCCTCCACTTT
.	.	TRBV3-1/TRBV3-2	TRBJ1-1	CASSHVGQRRGTEAFF	TGTGCCAGCAGCCATGTTGGGCAACGGAGGGGCACTGAAGCTTTCTTT
once	.	TRBV5-1	TRBJ1-5	CASSLAGGSRQPQHF	TGCGCCAGCAGCTTGGCCGGGGGTTCCCGTCAGCCCCAGCATTTT
.	TRBD1	TRBV7-6	TRBJ1-5	CASSFLQGSGQPQHF	TGTGCCAGCAGCTTCCTACAGGGGTCCGGTCAGCCCCAGCATTTT
.	.	TRBV6-6	TRBJ2-2	CASSQDYLSANTGELFF	TGTGCCAGCAGTCAGGACTACTTATCCGCGAACACCGGGGAGCTGTTTTTT
.	TRBD2	TRBV5-1	TRBJ2-3	CASSTGTSGGRTDTQYF	TGCGCCAGCAGCACCGGGACTAGCGGGGGGCGTACAGATACGCAGTATTTT
.	.	TRBV7-7	TRBJ2-1	CASSLGGHRDNEQFF	TGTGCCAGCAGCTTAGGGGGGCATAGGGACAATGAGCAGTTCTTC
.	TRBD1	TRBV24-1	TRBJ1-2	CATSASRGPNYGYTF	TGTGCCACCAGTGCCAGCAGGGGGCCTAACTATGGCTACACCTTC
few	TRBD1	TRBV7-2	TRBJ1-2	CASSLAGTGQLYGYTF	TGTGCCAGCAGCTTAGCCGGGACAGGGCAGCTCTATGGCTACACCTTC
.	TRBD1	TRBV3-1/TRBV3-2	TRBJ2-7	CASSLATGGSYEQYF	TGTGCCAGCAGCCTCGCGACAGGGGGCAGCTACGAGCAGTACTTC
.	.	TRBV27	TRBJ2-7	CASTLDMSYEQYF	TGTGCCAGCACTTTGGACATGTCCTACGAGCAGTACTTC
.	.	TRBV19	TRBJ2-7	CASSIVQNSYEQYF	TGTGCCAGTAGTATCGTCCAGAACTCCTACGAGCAGTACTTC
once	.	TRBV6-1	TRBJ1-1	CASSDPLPTEAFF	TGTGCCAGCAGTGACCCGCTACCAACTGAAGCTTTCTTT
.	.	TRBV6-5	TRBJ2-5	CASRYLGVNQETQYF	TGTGCCAGCAGATACCTTGGAGTGAACCAAGAGACCCAGTACTTC
once	.	TRBV6-6	TRBJ2-5	CASSRLETQYF	TGTGCCAGCTCACGACTCGAGACCCAGTACTTC